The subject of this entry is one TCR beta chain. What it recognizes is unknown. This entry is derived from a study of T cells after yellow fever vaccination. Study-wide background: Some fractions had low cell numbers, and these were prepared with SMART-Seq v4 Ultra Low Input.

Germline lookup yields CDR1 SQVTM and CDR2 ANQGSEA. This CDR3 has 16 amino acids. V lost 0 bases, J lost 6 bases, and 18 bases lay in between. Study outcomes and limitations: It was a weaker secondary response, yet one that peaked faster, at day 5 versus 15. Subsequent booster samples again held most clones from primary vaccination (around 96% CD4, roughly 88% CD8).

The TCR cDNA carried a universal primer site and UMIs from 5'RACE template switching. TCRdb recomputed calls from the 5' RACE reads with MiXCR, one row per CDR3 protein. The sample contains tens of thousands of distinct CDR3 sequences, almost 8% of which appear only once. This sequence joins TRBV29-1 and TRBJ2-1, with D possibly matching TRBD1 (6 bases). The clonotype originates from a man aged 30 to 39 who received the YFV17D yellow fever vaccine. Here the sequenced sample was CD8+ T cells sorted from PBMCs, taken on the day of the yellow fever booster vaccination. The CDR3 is CSVEDREQGLGNEQFF. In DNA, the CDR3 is TGCAGCGTTGAAGATCGGGAACAGGGTCTAGGCAATGAGCAGTTCTTC.